This T cell receptor (beta chain) is drawn from a study of response to subunit inactivated influenza vaccine. Worth noting for this clonotype: The antigen is undetermined.

Study-level points and caveats: The study's authors posited that every seasonal influenza vaccination enlists few new T cells.

The ends were cut back, 2 bases at V and 1 base at J, with 10 bases in the middle. CDR1 is ENHRY, CDR2 SYGVKD, per germline. The CDR3 is made up of 15 amino acids. TCRdb re-called the RT-PCR reads through MiXCR, storing one row per CDR3 protein. The sample holds around 480,000 distinct CDR3 sequences, 15% to 20% seen once. The chain has TRBV10-3 and TRBJ2-3, with a weak D call TRBD2 (6 bases). The specimen was CD4+ T cells sorted from PBMCs, collected approximately 25 months after vaccination. This TCR came from a man aged 45 to 70 who received an inactivated influenza vaccine. CDR3 residues: CAISERERGTDTQYF. DNA of the CDR3: TGTGCCATCAGTGAGCGGGAGAGGGGCACAGATACGCAGTATTTT.